Following are 16 T cell receptor beta chains from one sample sequenced in a study of T cells in Graves' hyperthyroidism and ophthalmopathy. Amplification targeted TCR beta CDR3 regions from RNA transcripts. HTBI primers were the set used in a first-round RT-PCR of the TCR CDR3. One entry per CDR3 protein, called by TCRdb with MiXCR from the multiplex PCR reads. The table has around 240,000 distinct CDR3 sequences, more than 12% seen once. The source material was blood. These receptors all stem from a woman in her 40s with Graves' hyperthyroidism that later progressed to Graves' ophthalmopathy.

This clonotype appeared a few times. V usage is TRBV20-1 and J usage is TRBJ1-5; D not certain. CDR3 size: 11 residues. Trimming pared 4 bases from V and 7 bases from J, leaving 8 bases between. Germline assignment: CDR1 DFQATT and CDR2 SNEGSKA (reference sequence). CDR3 sequence: CSATGQQPQHF. The CDR3 region has the DNA TGCAGTGCTACGGGTCAACAGCCCCAGCATTTT.

This clonotype was seen many times. This rearrangement joins TRBV6-1 to TRBJ1-2; D unclear. V was pared by 7 bases and J by 3 bases, with 21 bases between. In germline, CDR1 is MNHNS, CDR2 SASEGT. The CDR3 sequence is 16 residues long. In nucleotides, the CDR3 is TGTGCCAGCACTAAAGCCGGGAATTCGAAAGACTATGGCTACACCTTC. Protein sequence: CASTKAGNSKDYGYTF.

This clonotype showed up many times. V usage is TRBV5-1 and J usage is TRBJ1-2, with D possibly matching TRBD1 (6 bases). Germline lookup yields CDR1 SGHRS and CDR2 YFSETQ. Deletions cut 4 bases from V and 4 bases from J, with 29 bases between. CDR3 length: 19 residues. The CDR3, as DNA: TGCGCCAGCAGCCCTAGGACAGTTCTTTCGAAAACCTCTGTCTATGGCTACACCTTC. Its translation is CASSPRTVLSKTSVYGYTF.

The chain uses TRBV5-5 and TRBJ2-3; 9 positions agree with TRBD2. Germline V gene sequence: CDR1 SGHKS, CDR2 YYEKEE (reference sequence). V dropped 3 bases and J dropped 3; count of bases not matched to a gene: 8. There are 16 residues in the CDR3. Here the CDR3 reads CASSSVAGDVTDTQYF. In nucleotides, the CDR3 is TGTGCCAGCAGCTCCGTAGCGGGGGACGTTACAGATACGCAGTATTTT.

This clonotype appeared many times. V is TRBV10-3 and J is TRBJ2-5; D is unclear. Germline values: CDR1 ENHRY, CDR2 SYGVKD. The germline V and J ends were trimmed by 0 bases and 1 base, with 12 bases remaining between them. The CDR3 has 16 amino acids. This CDR3 is CAISESMAELQETQYF. The DNA for the CDR3 is TGTGCCATCAGTGAGTCGATGGCGGAGCTCCAAGAGACCCAGTACTTC.

At least ten counts were recorded for this clonotype. The chain recombines TRBV6-1 with TRBJ1-1, with TRBD1 identical over 9 bases. CDR1 and CDR2 (germline): MNHNS, SASEGT. The CDR3 totals 13 residues. V lost 6 bases and J lost 6; bases outside the gene matches: 5. The CDR3 reads CASRGRQGAEAFF. As DNA, the CDR3 is TGTGCCAGCAGGGGACGACAGGGGGCTGAAGCTTTCTTT.

This clonotype was counted at least ten times. The J gene is TRBJ1-5, the V gene TRBV10-3; D unclear. The CDR3 is 15 amino acids. Germline CDR1 is ENHRY and CDR2 is SYGVKD. Trimming pared 3 bases from V and 2 bases from J, leaving 11 bases between. CDR3 protein: CAISDGWGGNQPQHF. CDR3 DNA: TGTGCCATCAGTGACGGCTGGGGAGGCAATCAGCCCCAGCATTTT.

This clonotype was detected a few times. The chain links TRBV19 to TRBJ2-5; D remains unclear. V dropped 9 bases and J dropped 5 bases, with 16 bases sitting between them. Germline CDR1 is LNHDA and CDR2 is SQIVND (reference sequence). The CDR3 loop spans 13 amino acids. Here the CDR3 reads CASRVVGSETQYF. CDR3 DNA sequence: TGTGCCAGCCGGGTGGTAGGCTCGGAGACCCAGTACTTC.

In its sample, this clonotype was seen many times. The chain recombines TRBV30 with TRBJ1-2, with a tentative D call TRBD1 (5 bases). The CDR3 has 14 amino acids. Trimming removed 0 bases at V and 5 bases at J, with 13 bases between. The V gene's germline CDR1 is GTSNPN and CDR2 SVGIG (reference sequence). This chain's CDR3 is CAWSVLETAYGYTF. CDR3 bases: TGTGCCTGGAGTGTACTGGAGACAGCTTATGGCTACACCTTC.

This clonotype was recorded many times. CDR3 amino acids: CASSFHIGGLGAFF. DNA of the CDR3: TGTGCCAGCAGCTTCCACATAGGGGGCCTTGGGGCTTTCTTT. The chain carries TRBV7-2 and TRBJ1-1; 7 bases align to TRBD1. This CDR3 is 14 amino acids long. Germline V gene data show CDR1 as SGHTA and CDR2 as FQGNSA. V was pared by 3 bases and J by 11 bases, with 12 bases of the junction left unmatched.

This clonotype came up many times. This chain links TRBV20-1 with TRBJ2-7; 9 bases map to TRBD1. The V segment lost 3 bases and the J segment 3 bases; nucleotides outside the gene matches: 9. Germline V gene data show CDR1 as DFQATT and CDR2 as SNEGSKA (reference sequence). CDR3 length: 15 amino acids. In DNA, the CDR3 is TGCAGTGCTAGGAAACAGGGGGCTAGGGTCTACGAGCAGTACTTC. It specifies CSARKQGARVYEQYF.

Many counts were recorded for this clonotype. The J gene is TRBJ2-1, the V gene TRBV7-9; 9 bases map to TRBD1. The J segment lost 4 bases and the V segment lost 2 bases, leaving 3 bases of the junction unmatched. The V gene's germline CDR1 is SEHNR and CDR2 FQNEAQ (reference sequence). The CDR3 covers 15 residues. The CDR3 is CASSLTGGTYNEQFF. The CDR3 bases are TGTGCCAGCAGCTTAACAGGGGGCACGTACAATGAGCAGTTCTTC.

At least ten counts were recorded for this clonotype. The J gene is TRBJ2-7, the V gene TRBV28; D ambiguous. The CDR3 totals 11 residues. Germline values: CDR1 MDHEN, CDR2 SYDVKM. Trimming left V 3 bases short and J 0 bases short, with 0 bases between. The CDR3 nucleotides are TGTGCCAGCAGTTTCTCCTACGAGCAGTACTTC. Protein: CASSFSYEQYF.

This clonotype was recorded many times. This sequence joins TRBV6-2 or TRBV6-3 and TRBJ2-1; TRBD2 matches at 12 bases. J gave up 0 bases and V 2 bases, and 5 bases lay outside the gene matches. Germline CDR1 and CDR2: MNHEY and SVGEGT. The CDR3 has 18 amino acids. The CDR3 spells CASSYGLAGTSSYNEQFF. CDR3 DNA sequence: TGTGCCAGCAGTTACGGACTAGCGGGAACTAGCTCCTACAATGAGCAGTTCTTC.

A few counts support this clonotype. The genes are TRBV19 and TRBJ2-7, with D uncertain. The germline V gene encodes CDR1 LNHDA and CDR2 SQIVND (reference sequence). CDR3 size: 18 residues. Trimming removed 5 bases at V and 1 base at J, with 24 bases between. In DNA, the CDR3 is TGTGCCAGTAGTCGAGGCAGGCTGGACCCAAAACTATCCTACGAGCAGTACTTC. It encodes CASSRGRLDPKLSYEQYF.

This clonotype was picked up many times. The junction shows a germline mismatch at one end, possibly a read error. This chain links TRBV5-1 with TRBJ1-1, with D possibly TRBD1 on 5 matching bases. The CDR3 has 13 amino acids. Germline V CDR1 and CDR2: SGHRS, YFSETQ. The CDR3 region has the DNA TGCGCCAGCAGTAAGGGGACCCCGGGGAATGTGGTCTTT. Amino acids: CASSKGTPGNVVF.